This is a list of T cell receptor beta chains from one sample in a study of shared T cell receptors in the human thymus. Data came from immunoSEQ multiplex PCR; TCRdb stores just in-frame clones and leaves some out. The sample carries just under 550,000 clones, around 82% recorded once. The sample also formed part of further work on human thymus T cells.

The sequencing input was thymocytes. These receptors came from a boy under two years old with a congenital heart defect. CDR3s include the opening cysteine and the closing phenylalanine or tryptophan. Each record gives: clone size, J gene, CDR3 length, V gene, D gene, CDR3 DNA, CDR3 protein. A D gene is named only where the DNA matches it firmly. The size entry is marked missing in some rows and otherwise reads once, few, many or a size class.

.	TRBJ2-2	15	TRBV19	.	TGTGCCAGTAGGGACAGATTCAGGGAAACCGGGGAGCTGTTTTTT	CASRDRFRETGELFF
.	TRBJ2-7	16	TRBV25-1	.	TGTGCCAGCAGTGAACCGGACTCGCCGTCTGAAGACGAGCAGTACTTC	CASSEPDSPSEDEQYF
few	TRBJ2-7	16	TRBV7-9	TRBD2	TGTGCCAGCAGCTTAAGCTGGACTAGCGGGAAGAACGAGCAGTACTTC	CASSLSWTSGKNEQYF
.	TRBJ2-7	15	TRBV18	TRBD1	TGTGCCAGCTCCCAGCCCCCGGACAGGGGAGGGGAGCAGTACTTC	CASSQPPDRGGEQYF
.	TRBJ2-4	15	TRBV7-8	TRBD1	TGTGCCAGCAGCTTTACAGGGGGCTATAGAAACATTCAGTACTTC	CASSFTGGYRNIQYF
.	TRBJ1-1	15	TRBV30	TRBD1	TGTGCCTGGAGTGGCGCGGACAGGGAGGGCACTGAAGCTTTCTTT	CAWSGADREGTEAFF
.	TRBJ1-1	14	TRBV29-1	.	TGCAGCGTTGACCCCTGGGGAGGGACCACTGAAGCTTTCTTT	CSVDPWGGTTEAFF
once	TRBJ1-5	22	TRBV6-1	TRBD1	TGTGCCAGCAGTGAAAGGGGGTGGAACCGGGACAGGGGGGCTTATAGCAATCAGCCCCAGCATTTT	CASSERGWNRDRGAYSNQPQHF
.	TRBJ2-3	18	TRBV7-8	TRBD2	TGTGCCAGCAGCCTTAGAAGAACTCCTAGCGGGGGCACAGATACGCAGTATTTT	CASSLRRTPSGGTDTQYF
.	TRBJ2-1	14	TRBV11-1	TRBD1	TGTGCCAGCAGCTTAGGAGCCGCAGGGGGTGAGCAGTTCTTC	CASSLGAAGGEQFF
once	TRBJ2-4	16	TRBV15	.	TGTGCCACCAGCAGAGATGGCCGAGGGCACAAAAACATTCAGTACTTC	CATSRDGRGHKNIQYF
.	TRBJ2-5	15	TRBV7-9	.	TGTGCCAGCAGCTTAGAGTTAAGGGGTTCGGAGACCCAGTACTTC	CASSLELRGSETQYF
.	TRBJ2-1	17	TRBV18	TRBD2	TGTGCCAGCTCACCACCGGGACCGGGACTACCCTCTAATGAGCAGTTCTTC	CASSPPGPGLPSNEQFF
.	TRBJ2-1	13	TRBV4-3	.	TGCGCCAGCAGCCAAGTGGCAAGAAATGAGCAGTTCTTC	CASSQVARNEQFF
.	TRBJ2-7	17	TRBV4-2	TRBD2	TGTGCCAGCAGCCAAGGGGTCCCTAGCGGGAGTTTGTACGAGCAGTACTTC	CASSQGVPSGSLYEQYF
.	TRBJ2-1	17	TRBV4-3	TRBD2	TGCGCCAGCAGCCAGAACCTCTACTCCGGACTAGCTGGTGAGCAGTTCTTC	CASSQNLYSGLAGEQFF
.	TRBJ2-7	17	TRBV4-1	TRBD2	TGCGCCAGCAGCCAGGCCCTTAGCGGGAGCGCCCTCTACGAGCAGTACTTC	CASSQALSGSALYEQYF
.	TRBJ1-2	16	TRBV4-1	.	TGCGCCAGCAGCCAAGATGAAGGGGAGGTGTACTATGGCTACACCTTC	CASSQDEGEVYYGYTF
.	TRBJ2-1	10	TRBV20-1	.	TGCAGTGCGGGCTCCAATGAGCAGTTCTTC	CSAGSNEQFF
.	TRBJ1-4	13	TRBV15	TRBD1	TGTGCCACCGCTACAGGGGTGGAAGAAAAACTGTTTTTT	CATATGVEEKLFF
.	TRBJ1-1	19	TRBV6-1	TRBD1	TGTGCCAGCAGTGGGGTCCCGGGACAGGGATCCGGGCCGATCCCTGAAGCTTTCTTT	CASSGVPGQGSGPIPEAFF
.	TRBJ2-1	16	TRBV10-3	TRBD2	TGTGCCATCAGTCCTCAACTAGCGGGGATTACAAATGAGCAGTTCTTC	CAISPQLAGITNEQFF
.	TRBJ1-2	16	TRBV19	TRBD1	TGTGCCAGCCGCGGGACAGGGATTTGGTCGGGGCCCTCATACGCCTTC	CASRGTGIWSGPSYAF
.	TRBJ2-1	19	TRBV28	TRBD2	TGTGCCAGCAGTCCAAATACGGGACTAGCGGGACCCATCTACAATGAGCAGTTCTTC	CASSPNTGLAGPIYNEQFF
.	TRBJ2-3	15	TRBV11-3	.	TGTGCCAGCAGCGAACGGGAGTTCCGCCCAGATACGCAGTATTTT	CASSEREFRPDTQYF
.	TRBJ2-5	16	TRBV29-1	.	TGCAGCGTTGCGGCTGAGCCAGGGAATTACCAAGAGACCCAGTACTTC	CSVAAEPGNYQETQYF
few	TRBJ1-4	17	TRBV4-2	TRBD1	TGTGCCAGCAGCCAAGAGACAGGGGGGGTAAAGTTCGGGGAACTGTTTTTT	CASSQETGGVKFGELFF
.	TRBJ1-5	13	TRBV6-4	.	TGTGCCAGCAGTGAAGGTTCGGGACAGCCCCAGCATTTT	CASSEGSGQPQHF
.	TRBJ2-7	15	TRBV21-1	.	TGTGCCAGCAGACTCACGACCTCGGGGGAACGGGAGCAGTACTTC	CASRLTTSGEREQYF
.	TRBJ2-1	14	TRBV6-5	TRBD2	TGTGCCAGCAGCTGCGAGACTAGCATGGATGAGCAGTTCTTC	CASSCETSMDEQFF
few	TRBJ2-1	15	TRBV28	TRBD2	TGTGCCAGCAGTTTGCCTAGCGGGAGTATAAATGAGCAGTTCTTC	CASSLPSGSINEQFF
.	TRBJ2-1	16	TRBV18	.	TGTGCCAGCTCTTCCGATCGACTGGAATCCTACAATGAGCAGTTCTTC	CASSSDRLESYNEQFF
.	TRBJ2-1	18	TRBV5-1	TRBD2	TGCGCCAGCAGTGGGGACAGGGGAGGACTAGCGGGAGTACATGAGCAGTTCTTC	CASSGDRGGLAGVHEQFF
.	TRBJ2-2	15	TRBV4-3	.	TGCGCCAGCAGCCAAGGTCCAGGGGATACCGGGGAGCTGTTTTTT	CASSQGPGDTGELFF
.	TRBJ2-2	18	TRBV14	.	TGTGCCAGCAGCCAAGATATTGACGGGAGTGGCGGCACCGGGGAGCTGTTTTTT	CASSQDIDGSGGTGELFF
.	TRBJ2-7	12	TRBV11-3	.	TGTGCCAGCAGCCAAAGGGGGTACGAGCAGTACTTC	CASSQRGYEQYF
.	TRBJ2-1	13	TRBV28	.	TGTGCCAGCAGTTACGAGCTAGCGAATGAGCAGTTCTTC	CASSYELANEQFF
.	TRBJ2-7	15	TRBV21-1	.	TGTGCCAGCAGCACCCGGGACAGGGGATGTTACGAGCAGTACTTC	CASSTRDRGCYEQYF
.	TRBJ2-7	12	TRBV6-1	.	TGTGCCAGCGGCAGGGCATCCTACGAGCAGTACTTC	CASGRASYEQYF
.	TRBJ2-7	14	TRBV5-1	TRBD2	TGCGCCAGCAGGAGGTGGGAGGGCCCGTACGAGCAGTACTTC	CASRRWEGPYEQYF
.	TRBJ2-1	21	TRBV29-1	TRBD2	TGCAGCCAGCTCCGACTTTCGTCTATCTTAGGAAGTCGGGAGGGCTACAATGAGCAGTTCTTC	CSQLRLSSILGSREGYNEQFF
.	TRBJ2-4	15	TRBV18	.	TGTGCCAGCTCGCGTGAACCTAACTCCAAAAACATTCAGTACTTC	CASSREPNSKNIQYF
few	TRBJ2-2	17	TRBV28	TRBD2	TGTGCCAGCAGTTTACGGGAGGGAACCCGAAACACCGGGGAGCTGTTTTTT	CASSLREGTRNTGELFF
.	TRBJ2-7	16	TRBV7-9	TRBD2	TGTGCCAGCAGCACACTAGCGGGAGCTTCACCCTACGAGCAGTACTTC	CASSTLAGASPYEQYF
.	TRBJ2-2	15	TRBV4-1	.	TGCGCCAGCACCGAAAGGCAGGGTGACACCGGGGAGCTGTTTTTT	CASTERQGDTGELFF
.	TRBJ2-1	16	TRBV7-6	TRBD2	TGTGCCAGCAGCTTAGAGCCACTAGCGGGAGTCAATGAGCAGTTCTTC	CASSLEPLAGVNEQFF
.	TRBJ2-7	15	TRBV9	TRBD2	TGTGCCAGCAGCGTAGCGAGCGGGAGCCCCGACGAGCAGTACTTC	CASSVASGSPDEQYF
.	TRBJ2-3	15	TRBV4-1	TRBD2	TGCGCCAGCAGCCAAAGACTAGCCGTCTCAGATACGCAGTATTTT	CASSQRLAVSDTQYF
.	TRBJ2-5	23	TRBV6-1	TRBD2	TGTGCCAGCAGTGAAGCTCGACGGGGGCTAGCGGGAGTACCCCGCTGGTTCGGTGAGACCCAGTACTTC	CASSEARRGLAGVPRWFGETQYF
few	TRBJ1-4	16	TRBV27	.	TGTGCCAGCAGTTTGGGGGTTAGGGGGATCAATGAAAAACTGTTTTTT	CASSLGVRGINEKLFF
few	TRBJ2-3	14	TRBV30	.	TGTGCCTGGAGTCACAGGGGGGGGGCAGATACGCAGTATTTT	CAWSHRGGADTQYF
.	TRBJ2-5	14	TRBV10-1	TRBD1	TGCGCCAGCAGCTGGGACAGGGAGCAAGAGACCCAGTACTTC	CASSWDREQETQYF
.	TRBJ2-1	15	TRBV5-1	TRBD2	TGCGCCAGCAGCTTGGTTGCGGGAGCCCACAATGAGCAGTTCTTC	CASSLVAGAHNEQFF
few	TRBJ2-7	16	TRBV19	TRBD2	TGTGCCAGTAGTAGGACTAGCGGGAGGGCCGTCTACGAGCAGTACTTC	CASSRTSGRAVYEQYF
.	TRBJ2-1	15	TRBV5-1	TRBD2	TGCGCCAGCAGCTCTAGCGGGAGGTTCTACAATGAGCAGTTCTTC	CASSSSGRFYNEQFF
.	TRBJ2-3	11	TRBV20-1	TRBD2	TGCAGTGCCCGTCTAGCGGGCGGAATGGATTTT	CSARLAGGMDF
few	TRBJ2-5	14	TRBV9	.	TGTGCCAGCAGCCGAGAAGAGGGAGAAGAGACCCAGTACTTC	CASSREEGEETQYF
few	TRBJ1-5	15	TRBV4-3	.	TGCGCCAGCAGCCAAGACAGATCAGGGAATCAGCCCCAGCATTTT	CASSQDRSGNQPQHF
.	TRBJ1-1	16	TRBV6-6	.	TGTGCCAGCGCCCCGGGAGGGCTGCCAAGGGGCACTGAAGCTTTCTTT	CASAPGGLPRGTEAFF
.	TRBJ1-2	18	TRBV7-2	.	TGTGCCAGCAGCTTAGGATTTGAGCAACCCCAAATAAACTATGGCTACACCTTC	CASSLGFEQPQINYGYTF